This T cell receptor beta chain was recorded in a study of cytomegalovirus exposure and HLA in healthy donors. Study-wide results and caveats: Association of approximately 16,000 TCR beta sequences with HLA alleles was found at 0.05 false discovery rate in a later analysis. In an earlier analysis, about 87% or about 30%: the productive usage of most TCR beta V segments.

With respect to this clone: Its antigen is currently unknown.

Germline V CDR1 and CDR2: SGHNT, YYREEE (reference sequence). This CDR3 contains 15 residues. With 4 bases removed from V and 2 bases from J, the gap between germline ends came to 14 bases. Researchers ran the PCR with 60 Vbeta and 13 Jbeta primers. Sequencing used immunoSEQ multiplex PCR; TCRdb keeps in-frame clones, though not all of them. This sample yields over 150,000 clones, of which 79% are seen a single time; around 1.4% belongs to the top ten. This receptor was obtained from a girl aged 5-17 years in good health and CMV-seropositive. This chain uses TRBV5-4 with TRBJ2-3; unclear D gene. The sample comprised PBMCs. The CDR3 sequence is CASSPLPGNTDTQYF. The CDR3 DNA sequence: TGTGCCAGCAGCCCCCTCCCAGGAAACACAGATACGCAGTATTTT.